This T cell receptor beta chain was profiled in a study of shared clonotypes between healthy human individuals (TCRdb year 2020). Concerning the study at large: A couple of women and a few men aged 18 to 49 years were included in the cohort. To increase sequencing depth and limit assay-specific biases, TCR repertoire library preparation and sequencing were carried out by different laboratories using diverse techniques. Blood TCR repertoires of about 5 healthy adults were deeply sequenced to estimate repertoire size and the extent of clonotype sharing between individuals. For each donor, CD4 naive and CD4 memory were each given three plates, CD8 naive was given two plates, and CD8 memory was given one plate. Each donor's leukapheresis produced roughly between roughly 0.85 and 10 billion PBMCs. On the study overall, not on this receptor specifically: Rarefaction of sorted-subset datasets indicated incomplete sequencing despite the large sequencing depth. Only blood was sampled, and tissue TCR repertoires likely differ from those in blood. Larger estimated clonotype richness was generally found for naive subsets than for memory subsets. Because the study included a small number of donors, the genetic and exposure-history diversity represented was limited. When a handful of donors were compared, the shared fraction of clonotypes was about 5% for naive CD4, less than 4% for naive CD8, 2.3% for memory CD4, and under 0.5% for memory CD8. Clonotypes shared by all four sorted-subset donors showed higher generation probabilities than non-shared clonotypes. Pairwise subsampling indicated that sequencing depth was expected to affect the degree of clonotype sharing among donors.

Using the deep immunoSEQ assay, multiplex PCR amplified TCR CDR3 regions from genomic DNA. For each cell subset, the extracted genomic DNA was distributed evenly across all wells of several immunoSEQ 96-well plates, and each plate served as one replicate. For sorted subsets, each replicate PCR was loaded with about 200 ng genomic DNA, equivalent to 25,000 to 35,000 T cell genomes. Purified libraries were measured with a Qubit 3.0 fluorometer, size-checked on a Bioanalyzer 2100, and measured again with the KAPA Library Quantification kit. A separate single-read 150-cycle Illumina NextSeq 550 flow cell was used to sequence each immunoSEQ 96-well plate. The authors' analysis ran thus. The immunoSEQ output contained only junctional sequences without quality scores, so filtering could not match that applied to full-length reads. To assign V/J genes and CDR3, sequences were annotated against IMGT germline references using PyIR, a Python wrapper for IgBLAST v1.9. Reads with weak V/J assignments (E-value above 1e-6), missing CDR3, stop codons, out-of-frame junctions, or ambiguous translated residues were removed. V3J clonotypes were defined by identical inferred V gene, J gene, and CDR3 amino acid sequence. Percentage overlap between repertoires was calculated by dividing the number of shared unique clonotypes by the size of the smaller repertoire. Three approaches were used to assess repertoire richness: RTK rarefaction, the Chao1 estimator, and Recon v2.1 estimates of unobserved clonotypes. Generation probabilities for all TCRbeta clonotypes obtained by the gDNA method from several donors were computed using OLGA. TCRdb stores this immuneACCESS table with in-frame sequences only. Part of the clones is absent; in the studies checked, under half of the shortfall reflects unresolved V genes, and no reason is known for the rest. That table supplies the V and J calls and clone size; D and trimming were determined from the DNA. In all, the sample holds 650,000 to 800,000 clones, and roughly 72% of those were seen once. The ten most abundant clones make up more than 1.5% of the sample.

As for this clone: The antigen it recognizes is unknown. Base qualities are not provided; no much larger clone lies one nucleotide away.

Inclusive of the bounding cysteine and phenylalanine, the CDR3 is 14 residues long. This entry keeps only the CDR3 DNA: 42 bases, framed from base 1. The germline V gene yields MGHDK for CDR1 and SYGVNS for CDR2. Trimming accounts for 6 bases at V and 4 bases at J, while the number of junction bases matched to no gene is 4. The donors were healthy, HIV-negative adults with no recently reported acute infections or vaccinations. All donors were Caucasian adults living in Nashville, Tennessee, USA. CD4+ T cells were enriched through magnetic negative selection, after which naive cells were positively selected on CD45RA and the remaining negative fraction served as the memory subset. Blood was obtained by leukapheresis, after which PBMCs were separated by Ficoll-Histopaque density gradient centrifugation and cryopreserved in liquid nitrogen vapor phase. Analytical flow cytometry was used to check the purity and quantity of every magnetically sorted T cell population. From each sorted fraction, genomic DNA was isolated and quantified by UV absorbance on a Nanodrop 2000c.

Material: memory CD4+ T cells sorted from blood. The sample's cell subset or site label, decoded: CD45RA-negative fraction. The sequence is built from TRBV25-1 and TRBJ2-1, with 9 middle bases fitting TRBD2. The clonotype was recovered from a woman aged 30 to 39 in good health. The sequence in DNA is TGTGCCAGCAGCAGACTAGCGGCGTACAATGAGCAGTTCTTC. Translation gives CASSRLAAYNEQFF.